These 18 T cell receptor beta chains share one sample of origin, sequenced in a study of blood T cell repertoires in COVID-19. TCRdb's table, derived via immunoSEQ multiplex PCR, lists solely in-frame clones and lacks some. The sample shows fewer than 400,000 clones, around 90% of them seen only once. Sequences were obtained from PBMCs or T cells enriched from blood (not recorded which). These receptor sequences come from a man between 60 and 75 years old who had recovered from COVID-19.

The chain is built from TRBV3-1 (or the pseudogene TRBV3-2) and TRBJ1-1; TRBD1 might be the D (6 bases). V was pared by 6 bases and J by 0 bases, with 17 bases between. The germline CDR1 and CDR2 sequences are LGHDT and YNNKEL (reference sequence). This CDR3 is built from 16 residues. The CDR3 DNA sequence: TGTGCCAGCAGTCCAAGGGGGGGGGTGCTGAACACTGAAGCTTTCTTT. Encoded protein: CASSPRGGVLNTEAFF.

The V call is TRBV6-2 or TRBV6-3, the J call TRBJ2-5; the D is unclear. V was trimmed by 5 bases and J by 4 bases, leaving 8 bases between them. The CDR3 is 12 amino acids. CDR1 is MNHEY, CDR2 SVGEGT, per germline. The CDR3 spells CASSLRIETQYF. As DNA, the CDR3 is TGTGCCAGCAGTCTTAGAATAGAGACCCAGTACTTC.

This rearrangement joins TRBV7-9 to TRBJ2-6, with D possibly matching TRBD2 (5 bases). Trimming stripped 3 bases from V and 2 bases from J, with 5 bases between. The CDR3 has 14 amino acids. CDR1 is SEHNR and CDR2 is FQNEAQ in the germline V gene (reference sequence). CDR3 region: CASSFGAGANVLTF. The DNA for the CDR3 is TGTGCCAGCAGCTTCGGGGCTGGGGCCAACGTCCTGACTTTC.

The chain carries TRBV7-2 and TRBJ2-2; no clear D gene. From germline, CDR1 is SGHTA and CDR2 FQGNSA. The length of the CDR3 is 15 residues. Trimming cost V 2 bases and J 2 bases, with 9 bases left between them. The CDR3 sequence is CASSLSHTNTGELFF. The CDR3 DNA reads as TGTGCCAGCAGCTTATCCCACACAAACACCGGGGAGCTGTTTTTT. Combining the CDR3 with reference TRBV7-2 and TRBJ2-2 gives the whole variable domain GAGVSQSPSNKVTEKGKDVELRCDPISGHTALYWYRQSLGQGLEFLIYFQGNSAPDKSGLPSDRFSAERTGGSVSTLTIQRTQQEDSAVYLCASSLSHTNTGELFFGEGSRLTVL.

This clone was picked up a small number of times. This chain links TRBV7-8 with TRBJ2-7; 7 bases map to TRBD2. This CDR3 is built from 15 residues. Germline V lookup: CDR1 SGHVS, CDR2 FQNEAQ. After removal of 1 base from V and 6 bases from J, the junction contained 9 bases not matched to a gene. CDR3: CASSLVPSGPGEQYF. CDR3 sequence (DNA): TGTGCCAGCAGCTTAGTCCCTAGCGGCCCTGGCGAGCAGTACTTC.

The CDR3: CASSSGGSVETQYF. The DNA of the CDR3 is TGTGCCAGCAGCTCCGGTGGTAGCGTGGAGACCCAGTACTTC. The rearrangement joins TRBV9 to TRBJ2-5; D is perhaps TRBD2 (5 bases). The germline V and J ends were trimmed by 4 bases and 5 bases, with 15 bases remaining between them. Germline CDR1 and CDR2: SGDLS and YYNGEE. The length of the CDR3 is 14 residues. The full variable domain, completed using reference TRBV9 and TRBJ2-5, is DSGVTQTPKHLITATGQRVTLRCSPRSGDLSVYWYQQSLDQGLQFLIQYYNGEERAKGNILERFSAQQFPDLHSELNLSSLELGDSALYFCASSSGGSVETQYFGPGTRLLVL.

This chain links TRBV19 with TRBJ2-2; TRBD1 agrees at 10 bases. CDR1 and CDR2 from the germline V gene are LNHDA and SQIVND (reference sequence). The CDR3 is 15 amino acids. The trim removed 10 bases at V and 5 bases at J, leaving 10 bases unmatched. DNA for the CDR3: TGTGCCATAACCCGGGACAGGGGAGGAACCGGGGAGCTGTTTTTT. Encoded protein: CAITRDRGGTGELFF.

The rearrangement uses TRBV3-1 (or the pseudogene TRBV3-2) and TRBJ1-2; 8 nucleotides match TRBD1. J gave up 6 bases and V 1 base, and 7 bases lay outside the gene matches. Germline V CDR1 and CDR2: LGHDT, YNNKEL (reference sequence). The CDR3 is 15 residues long. CDR3 nucleotide sequence: TGTGCCAGCAGCCAAGCGGCGGCAGGGGGCCATGGCTACACCTTC. Its translation is CASSQAAAGGHGYTF.

A word on this clone: A junction boundary mismatches the germline segment, possibly from a read error. This chain joins TRBV11-2 and TRBJ2-7; TRBD1 might be the D (6 bases). Germline V CDR1 and CDR2: SGHAT, FQNNGV. The CDR3 runs to 13 residues. CDR3 sequence reads: CASSLETRTDADF. DNA of the CDR3: TGTGCCAGCAGCTTAGAGACTCGGACAGATGCGGACTTC.

The chain carries TRBV7-2 and TRBJ2-7; D unresolved. CDR1 is SGHTA and CDR2 is FQGNSA in the germline V gene. V lost 1 base, J lost 3 bases, and 13 bases lay in between. CDR3 length equals 15 residues. The CDR3 loop is CASSLDSSEIYEQYF. The CDR3 DNA reads TGTGCCAGCAGCTTAGATAGCTCCGAGATCTACGAGCAGTACTTC.

The chain uses TRBV5-1 and TRBJ1-4, with a weak D call TRBD1 (5 bases). Trimming pared 1 base from V and 7 bases from J, leaving 14 bases between. Germline V CDR1 and CDR2: SGHRS, YFSETQ. This CDR3 is 15 amino acids long. The CDR3 sequence is CASSLPSGAAEKLFF. The DNA for the CDR3 is TGCGCCAGCAGCTTGCCGAGTGGGGCGGCTGAAAAACTGTTTTTT.

This rearrangement joins TRBV4-1 to TRBJ1-3, with a possible D match to TRBD1 (5 bases). Trimming stripped 3 bases from V and 2 bases from J, with 17 bases between. The CDR3 totals 17 residues. Germline V lookup: CDR1 MGHRA, CDR2 YSYEKL. The DNA of the CDR3 is TGCGCCAGCAGCCACCGGCAGGGTGAACTTGCTGGAAACACCATATATTTT. Its protein is CASSHRQGELAGNTIYF.

J is TRBJ2-7 and V is TRBV7-2; TRBD1 aligns across 7 bases. V was pared by 5 bases and J by 2 bases, with 9 bases of the junction left unmatched. The germline V gene has CDR1 SGHTA and CDR2 FQGNSA. This CDR3 contains 15 residues. The CDR3 spells CASSRQGTVPYEQYF. CDR3 bases: TGTGCCAGCAGCCGCCAAGGGACAGTACCCTACGAGCAGTACTTC.

The chain carries TRBV12-3 or TRBV12-4 and TRBJ2-7, with TRBD2 matching 11 bases. The CDR3 sequence is 13 residues long. The J segment lost 2 bases and the V segment lost 8 bases, leaving 2 bases of the junction unmatched. The CDR3 DNA reads as TGTGCCAGCGGGACTAGCGGTCCCTACGAGCAGTACTTC. It translates to CASGTSGPYEQYF.

The chain combines TRBV29-1 with TRBJ2-3, with TRBD1 identical over 10 bases. CDR3 length equals 14 residues. Unmatched junction bases numbered 7, after V lost 4 bases and J lost 6 bases. Germline V gene lookup returns CDR1 SQVTM and CDR2 ANQGSEA. CDR3 region: CSVVETGGRDTQYF. CDR3 nucleotides: TGCAGCGTTGTTGAGACAGGGGGCCGGGATACGCAGTATTTT.

The chain combines TRBV6-5 with TRBJ2-5, with D tentatively TRBD1 (6 bases). Trimming cost V 9 bases and J 3 bases, with 17 bases left between them. The CDR3 is 14 residues long. Germline-derived CDR1 and CDR2 are MNHEY and SVGAGI. CDR3 nucleotide sequence: TGTGCCAGTGCCGAGGGCAGGGGTGAAGAGACCCAGTACTTC. This sequence encodes CASAEGRGEETQYF.

The CDR3 nucleotides are TGCGCCAGCAGTGAAAGACAGGGCTTACATGGCTACACCTTC. Its translation: CASSERQGLHGYTF. This chain uses TRBV10-2 with TRBJ1-2; 7 nucleotides match TRBD1. Per the germline V gene, CDR1 is WSHSY and CDR2 is SAAADI. The V segment lost 3 bases and the J segment 6 bases; nucleotides outside the gene matches: 7. The CDR3 has 14 residues.

This clone was detected once. The chain is built from TRBV28 and TRBJ2-1; 7 bases align to TRBD1. The V and J ends lost 7 bases and 5 bases, in that order; junction bases with no gene match: 5. Germline loops: CDR1 MDHEN, CDR2 SYDVKM. This CDR3 has 13 residues. The CDR3 sequence is CASIPGTDNEQFF. CDR3 coding DNA: TGTGCCAGCATTCCCGGGACAGACAATGAGCAGTTCTTC.